This T cell receptor beta chain stems from a study of shared clonotypes between healthy human individuals. Findings of the study overall: The generation probabilities recorded for non-shared clonotypes fell below those of clonotypes shared by all four donors.

In regard to this clone: Its cognate antigen is unknown.

The assay was immunoSEQ multiplex PCR, and TCRdb's table has in-frame clones only and misses some. Of millions of clones in the sample, around nine tenths were seen once. The specimen was naive CD4+ T cells sorted from blood. Subset: CD45RA+ positively selected. This sequence was found in a young man in good health.

The CDR3 DNA sequence: TGTGCCAGCAGCTCACTAGCGGAGACCCAGTACTTC. Translated, it gives CASSSLAETQYF. The rearrangement joins TRBV5-4 to TRBJ2-5; 7 positions agree with TRBD2. Germline CDR1 SGHNT, CDR2 YYREEE (reference sequence). The CDR3 is made up of 12 amino acids. The V gene end was trimmed by 3 bases and the J gene end by 5 bases; junction bases not matched to a gene: 1.